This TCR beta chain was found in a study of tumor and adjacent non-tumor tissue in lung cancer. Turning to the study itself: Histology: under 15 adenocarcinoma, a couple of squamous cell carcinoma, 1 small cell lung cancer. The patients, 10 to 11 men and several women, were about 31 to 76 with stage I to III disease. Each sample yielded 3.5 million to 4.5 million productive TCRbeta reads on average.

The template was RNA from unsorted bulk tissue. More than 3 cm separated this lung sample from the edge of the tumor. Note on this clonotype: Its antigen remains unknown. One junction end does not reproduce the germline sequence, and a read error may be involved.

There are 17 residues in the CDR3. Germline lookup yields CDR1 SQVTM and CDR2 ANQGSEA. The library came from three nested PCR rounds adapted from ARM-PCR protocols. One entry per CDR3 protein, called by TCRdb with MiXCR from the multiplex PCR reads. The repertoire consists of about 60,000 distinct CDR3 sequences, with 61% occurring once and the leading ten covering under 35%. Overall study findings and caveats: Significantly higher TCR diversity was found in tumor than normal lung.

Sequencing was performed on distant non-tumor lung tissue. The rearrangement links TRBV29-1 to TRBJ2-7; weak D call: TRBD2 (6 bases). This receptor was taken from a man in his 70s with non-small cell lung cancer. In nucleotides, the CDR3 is TGTAACGTTGTTCTTGGGGGGACCCGGACGAGCAGACACGAGCAGTACTTC. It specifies CNVVLGGTRTSRHEQYF.